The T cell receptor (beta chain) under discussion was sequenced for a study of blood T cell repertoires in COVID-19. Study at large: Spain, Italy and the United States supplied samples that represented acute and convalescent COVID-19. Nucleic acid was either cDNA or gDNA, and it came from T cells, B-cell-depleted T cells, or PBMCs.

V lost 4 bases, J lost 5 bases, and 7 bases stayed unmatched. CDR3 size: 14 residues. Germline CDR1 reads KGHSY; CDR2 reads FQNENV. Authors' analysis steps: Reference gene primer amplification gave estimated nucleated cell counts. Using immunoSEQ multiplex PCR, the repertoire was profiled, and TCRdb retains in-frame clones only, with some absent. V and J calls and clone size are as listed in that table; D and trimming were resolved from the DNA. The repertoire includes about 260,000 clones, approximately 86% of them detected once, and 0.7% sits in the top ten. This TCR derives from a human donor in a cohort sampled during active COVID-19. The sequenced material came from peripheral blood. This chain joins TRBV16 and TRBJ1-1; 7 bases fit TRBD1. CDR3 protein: CASSPQGQGTEAFF. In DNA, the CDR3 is TGTGCCAGCAGCCCACAGGGGCAGGGGACTGAAGCTTTCTTT.